One sample yielded the 19 T cell receptor beta chains listed below, sequenced in a study of cytomegalovirus exposure and HLA in healthy donors. A multiplex PCR was run with 60 Vbeta primers and 13 Jbeta primers. The method was immunoSEQ multiplex PCR; TCRdb's version includes in-frame clones alone and lacks a portion of them. The sample holds about 140,000 clones, roughly 77% seen once. Material: PBMCs. The receptors shown here come from a man between 18 and 35 years old in good health and CMV-seropositive.

This clone was picked up a small number of times. CDR3 region: CASSGRQGRNTEAFF. As DNA, the CDR3 is TGTGCCAGCAGTGGTAGACAGGGTCGGAACACTGAAGCTTTCTTT. The chain joins TRBV14 to TRBJ1-1, with 7 positions matching TRBD1. Germline V gene data show CDR1 as SGHDN and CDR2 as FVKESK. The CDR3 extends over 15 amino acids. With 6 bases clipped from V and 1 base from J, the junction kept 8 bases outside the gene matches.

The chain links TRBV5-5 to TRBJ2-7, with TRBD1 matching 7 bases. CDR3 length: 12 residues. V lost 5 bases to trimming and J lost 2 bases; unmatched junction nucleotides: 1. Germline CDR1 is SGHKS and CDR2 is YYEKEE (reference sequence). The CDR3 reads CASRTGTYEQYF. CDR3 DNA: TGTGCCAGCAGGACAGGGACCTACGAGCAGTACTTC. Full variable domain (missing parts from reference TRBV5-5 and TRBJ2-7): DAGVTQSPTHLIKTRGQQVTLRCSPISGHKSVSWYQQVLGQGPQFIFQYYEKEERGRGNFPDRFSARQFPNYSSELNVNALLLGDSALYLCASRTGTYEQYFGPGTRLTVT.

This rearrangement joins TRBV7-8 to TRBJ2-7; D possibly corresponds to TRBD2 (5 bases). Per germline, CDR1 SGHVS and CDR2 FQNEAQ. The CDR3 contains 13 residues. V was shortened by 3 bases and J by 2 bases, with 8 bases between the two germline ends. The CDR3 coding sequence is TGTGCCAGCAGCTTGGGAGTTACCTACGAGCAGTACTTC. Translation gives CASSLGVTYEQYF.

The V and J genes are TRBV27 and TRBJ1-2; the D is unclear. Between the trimmed V and J ends, which lost 3 bases and 0 bases, there was a span of 14 bases. Germline assignment: CDR1 MNHEY and CDR2 SMNVEV (reference sequence). CDR3 length equals 16 residues. The CDR3 protein is CASSFQHRPANYGYTF. The CDR3 DNA is TGTGCCAGCAGTTTTCAGCACAGACCAGCTAACTATGGCTACACCTTC.

The chain is built from TRBV19 and TRBJ2-7, with D possibly matching TRBD2 (6 bases). This CDR3 contains 13 residues. In germline, CDR1 is LNHDA, CDR2 SQIVND (reference sequence). The ends were cut back, 5 bases at V and 7 bases at J, with 15 bases in the middle. CDR3 residues: CASSLRELGEQYF. The DNA for the CDR3 is TGTGCCAGTAGTCTCCGGGAGCTTGGGGAGCAGTACTTC. Full variable domain (missing parts from reference TRBV19 and TRBJ2-7): DGGITQSPKYLFRKEGQNVTLSCEQNLNHDAMYWYRQDPGQGLRLIYYSQIVNDFQKGDIAEGYSVSREKKESFPLTVTSAQKNPTAFYLCASSLRELGEQYFGPGTRLTVT.

The V gene is TRBV12-2, the J gene TRBJ2-7; TRBD2 was called by the table and not checked on the DNA. TRBV12-2 is classified as a pseudogene. The CDR3 spans 15 residues. CDR3 nucleotides: TGTGCAAGTCGCTTAGGGGCGGGTGGAGCCTACGAGCAGTACTTC. Amino acids: CASRLGAGGAYEQYF.

In this sample, this clone turned up once. The chain links TRBV5-1 to TRBJ2-1; TRBD2 matches 9 bases. The junction had 10 bases not matched to a gene; V was cut back by 1 base and J by 8 bases. The germline CDR1 and CDR2 sequences are SGHRS and YFSETQ. The CDR3 loop spans 16 amino acids. CDR3: CASSLRSSGSWYEQFF. The DNA of the CDR3 is TGCGCCAGCAGCTTGAGAAGTAGCGGGAGCTGGTATGAGCAGTTCTTC.

Only a few counts were recorded for this clone. This chain connects TRBV6-6 to TRBJ2-6; D uncertain. The CDR3 contains 12 residues. Germline V lookup: CDR1 MNHNY, CDR2 SVGAGI (reference sequence). Trimming cost V 7 bases and J 1 base, with 2 bases left between them. CDR3 in amino acids: CASTSGANVLTF. As DNA, the CDR3 is TGTGCCAGCACATCTGGGGCCAACGTCCTGACTTTC.

This clone was detected only once. The rearrangement joins TRBV11-2 to TRBJ1-1, with D possibly being TRBD1 (5 bases). Germline CDR1 SGHAT, CDR2 FQNNGV. The V end lost 2 bases, the J end lost 7 bases, and 11 bases lay between the germline ends. There are 13 residues in the CDR3. CDR3 sequence (DNA): TGTGCCAGCAGCTTACAGATTCAGGGTGAAGCTTTCTTT. Translated: CASSLQIQGEAFF.

This sequence joins TRBV15 and TRBJ2-1, with D maybe TRBD1 (6 bases). The CDR3 length is 15 residues. Germline V gene data show CDR1 as LNHNV and CDR2 as YYDKDF (reference sequence). With 5 bases removed from V and 8 bases from J, the gap between germline ends came to 19 bases. CDR3 loop: CATSGRDTLVDEQFF. CDR3 coding DNA: TGTGCCACCAGCGGCCGGGACACCCTGGTGGATGAGCAGTTCTTC.

This clone was observed a handful of times. The chain is built from TRBV2 and TRBJ2-2; 7 bases align to TRBD2. Germline V CDR1 and CDR2: SNHLY, FYNNEI. J was trimmed by 8 bases and V by 7 bases; bases with no gene match: 13. The CDR3 covers 15 residues. The DNA of the CDR3 is TGTGCCAGCACTGACACGTGGGGCGGGAGAGGGGAGCTGTTTTTT. This translates into CASTDTWGGRGELFF.

The rearrangement joins TRBV27 to TRBJ2-6; D gene unclear. The V end was cut by 8 bases, the J end by 0 bases, with 5 bases between. The CDR3 is made up of 13 amino acids. In germline, CDR1 is MNHEY, CDR2 SMNVEV (reference sequence). The CDR3 coding sequence is TGTGCCAGCCGGTCCTCTGGGGCCAACGTCCTGACTTTC. This translates into CASRSSGANVLTF.

The genes are TRBV28 and TRBJ2-1, with TRBD2 identical over 11 bases. CDR3 length: 17 amino acids. Trimming at V came to 6 bases and at J to 8 bases, leaving 15 bases not matched to a gene. Germline CDR1 reads MDHEN; CDR2 reads SYDVKM. CDR3 nucleotides: TGTGCCAGCAGGGTAACCTTTACTAGCGGGAGTATATATGAGCAGTTCTTC. Amino acids: CASRVTFTSGSIYEQFF.

The CDR3 spells CSARNLYEQYF. The CDR3 region has the DNA TGCAGTGCTAGAAACTTATACGAGCAGTACTTC. This chain joins TRBV20-1 and TRBJ2-7; no reliable D call. Trimming pared 2 bases from V and 4 bases from J, leaving 6 bases between. Germline assignment: CDR1 DFQATT and CDR2 SNEGSKA (reference sequence). This CDR3 spans 11 amino acids.

The chain joins TRBV2 to TRBJ1-1, with D perhaps matching TRBD1 (6 bases). Germline CDR1 and CDR2: SNHLY and FYNNEI. Deletions cut 6 bases from V and 0 bases from J, with 8 bases between. The CDR3 covers 13 residues. CDR3 in DNA: TGTGCCAGCAGAGGACAGATGAACACTGAAGCTTTCTTT. Protein product: CASRGQMNTEAFF. Full variable domain (missing parts from reference TRBV2 and TRBJ1-1): EPEVTQTPSHQVTQMGQEVILRCVPISNHLYFYWYRQILGQKVEFLVSFYNNEISEKSEIFDDQFSVERPDGSNFTLKIRSTKLEDSAMYFCASRGQMNTEAFFGQGTRLTVV.

J is TRBJ2-2 and V is TRBV5-1; no definite D call. Trimming stripped 3 bases from V and 1 base from J, with 16 bases between. The CDR3 contains 17 residues. CDR1 SGHRS and CDR2 YFSETQ come from the germline V gene. CDR3 nucleotides: TGCGCCAGCAGCTCATCTTGGGCAACGCAGAACACCGGGGAGCTGTTTTTT. Protein product: CASSSSWATQNTGELFF.

This clone was detected only a few times. The chain has TRBV5-1 and TRBJ1-1; tentatively, D is TRBD1 (5 bases). Germline-derived CDR1 and CDR2 are SGHRS and YFSETQ. Deletions cut 4 bases from V and 4 bases from J, with 14 bases between. This CDR3 is 14 amino acids long. CDR3 nucleotide sequence: TGCGCCAGCAGCCTCCTCACAGGCGGCACTGAAGCTTTCTTT. This encodes CASSLLTGGTEAFF.

The chain joins TRBV5-1 to TRBJ1-5, with 7 positions matching TRBD1. The CDR3 is 15 residues long. Germline lookup yields CDR1 SGHRS and CDR2 YFSETQ. Trimming cost V 4 bases and J 1 base; bases outside gene matches: 5. The CDR3 nucleotides are TGCGCCAGCAGCGTGACAGGGATGAGCAATCAGCCCCAGCATTTT. This codes for CASSVTGMSNQPQHF.

The chain uses TRBV7-3 and TRBJ1-1, with D hard to call. The V end was cut by 5 bases, the J end by 5 bases, with 9 bases between. Germline lookup yields CDR1 SGHTA and CDR2 FQGTGA. The CDR3 length is 12 residues. CDR3 in DNA: TGTGCCAGCAGCGACGAGAGGACTGAAGCTTTCTTT. Protein sequence: CASSDERTEAFF.